This T cell receptor beta chain was documented in a study of T-cell reconstitution after alpha-beta-depleted transplantation in children. Study-wide results and caveats: After one year, T-cell counts and TCRbeta diversity mostly came from new T cells. There were some patients whose high TCRbeta diversity at day 60 came from surviving recipient T cells and thymic progenitors.

As to this clonotype: The antigen is unknown.

During its preparation, the TCRbeta library received unique molecular identifiers. TCRdb processed the PCR reads anew with MiXCR; each CDR3 protein has one entry. The sample shows about 1,000,000 distinct CDR3 sequences, 25% to 35% of them seen only once. This CDR3 is built from 14 residues. Germline V gives CDR1 SGHKS, CDR2 YYEKEE (reference sequence). V was trimmed by 2 bases and J by 5 bases, leaving 10 bases between them. The V gene is TRBV5-5, the J gene TRBJ2-2; D is unresolved. This receptor was obtained from a boy under two years old who had a stem cell transplant for SCID, so the T cells may come from the graft donor. The specimen was PBMCs, mostly from graft donor cells, collected 360 days after TCRalphabeta/CD19-depleted stem cell transplant. Written as DNA, the CDR3 is TGTGCCAGCAGCTTTGGGGTTTTTACCGGGGAGCTGTTTTTT. Protein product: CASSFGVFTGELFF.